A selection of T cell receptor beta chains follows, all from one sample in a study of T cell changes during pregnancy in multiple sclerosis. The table came from immunoSEQ multiplex PCR; TCRdb's copy has only in-frame clones and leaves some out. Of tens of thousands of clones in the sample, roughly 92% are singletons; the top ten hold more than 0.6%. The sequences come from CD4+ T cells from peripheral blood mononuclear cells, collected in the first trimester of pregnancy. The receptors were gathered from a female donor with multiple sclerosis, enrolled in a pregnancy study. CDR3s include the opening cysteine and the closing phenylalanine or tryptophan. Fields, in order: J gene, V gene, CDR3 protein.

TRBJ2-2 TRBV5-6 CASSLVGTGGKGGELFF
TRBJ2-1 TRBV5-1 CASSLAFTGAGVPNEQFF
TRBJ2-3 TRBV6-5 CASSAYDLGSDTQYF
TRBJ2-7 TRBV2 CASSGGGTGLYEQYF
TRBJ1-1 TRBV11-2 CASSLRQGRGTEAFF
TRBJ2-2 TRBV5-4 CASSSPSMGAGGPGELFF
TRBJ1-2 TRBV28 CASSYRGTYGYTF
TRBJ2-7 TRBV14 CASSPSGRLHPGGSYEQYF
TRBJ1-1 TRBV7-8 CASSYDRASPGTEAFF
TRBJ1-4 TRBV7-9 CASSPGGVTNEKLFF
TRBJ1-2 TRBV5-4 CASSQGTSRGYTF
TRBJ1-2 TRBV6-5 CASSHGEGYTF
TRBJ1-5 TRBV7-2 CASSLGGQNFQPQHF
TRBJ1-3 TRBV6-5 CASSGGSGNTIYF
TRBJ2-3 TRBV27 CASSWGIWSGRRTDTQYF
TRBJ2-3 TRBV28 CASSRAIQGTDTQYF
TRBJ1-2 TRBV6-6 CASIYPEGQGDGYTF
TRBJ2-3 TRBV7-9 CASSLRQGGSSTDTQYF
TRBJ1-6 TRBV6-5 CASSYSRHRKNSPLHF
TRBJ2-7 TRBV9 CASSQLAGGYEQYF
TRBJ2-4 TRBV18 CASSGGLAKNIQYF
TRBJ2-2 TRBV7-9 CASSLGAGELFF
TRBJ2-5 TRBV5-1 CASSLDLGGETQYF
TRBJ2-3 TRBV2 CASSVAGGVGTQYF
TRBJ2-2 TRBV19 CASSHRTSGVTGELFF
TRBJ1-5 TRBV12-5 CASGWGGSNQPQHF
TRBJ1-5 TRBV28 CASTDRAFNQPQHF
TRBJ1-1 TRBV19 CASTKMNTEAFF
TRBJ2-5 TRBV28 CASKVGGRIAQYF
TRBJ1-5 TRBV2 CASRTRSESNQPQHF
TRBJ2-4 TRBV28 CASSLDFLAKNIQYF
TRBJ2-1 TRBV27 CASSLVGGSYNEQFF
TRBJ1-3 TRBV6-6 CASNLGGDTIYF
TRBJ2-2 TRBV5-1 CASSLLSQGAVSGELFF
TRBJ2-3 TRBV20-1 CSTAGDTQYF
TRBJ2-1 TRBV7-8 CASTVLGLGSEQFF
TRBJ2-7 TRBV6-5 CASREAGGSYEQYF
TRBJ2-2 TRBV25-1 CASSEQDRGRATGELFF
TRBJ2-1 TRBV11-3 CASSPGDRWTTNEQFF
TRBJ2-7 TRBV5-1 CASSLATMTGGIIDEQYF
TRBJ2-1 TRBV9 CASTIGGDGADYYNEQFF